This is a list of T cell receptor beta chains from one sample in a study of blood T cell repertoires in COVID-19. Sequencing was performed with immunoSEQ multiplex PCR; in TCRdb, only in-frame clones are kept and a portion is missing. The sample contains roughly 220,000 clones, roughly 84% of which appear only once. The source material was peripheral blood. These receptors were obtained from a woman in her fifties or sixties who had recovered from COVID-19. CDR3s include the opening cysteine and the closing phenylalanine or tryptophan. A D gene is named only where the DNA matches it firmly. Clone size is stated in some rows and not others, as once, few, many or a class when expanded.

-	TRBV6-1	few	TRBJ2-4	CASSEFGQPKNIQYF	TGTGCCAGCAGTGAATTTGGACAGCCCAAAAACATTCAGTACTTC
-	TRBV7-3	-	TRBJ2-1	CASSPGVEQFF	TGTGCCAGCAGCCCCGGGGTTGAGCAGTTCTTC
-	TRBV30	-	TRBJ2-3	CASNGGPSTDTQYF	TGTGCCTCTAACGGGGGGCCTAGCACAGATACGCAGTATTTT
TRBD2	TRBV10-3	-	TRBJ2-1	CAISGGGWHEQFF	TGTGCCATCAGTGGGGGGGGATGGCATGAGCAGTTCTTC
-	TRBV18	-	TRBJ2-2	CASSPPGDGTGELFF	TGTGCCAGCTCACCGCCAGGGGATGGCACCGGGGAGCTGTTTTTT
TRBD1	TRBV27	-	TRBJ1-5	CASSPDDRQGDSSQPQHF	TGTGCCAGCAGTCCGGACGACAGACAGGGGGATAGCAGTCAGCCCCAGCATTTT
TRBD1	TRBV7-7	-	TRBJ1-2	CASRRRGEQGNYGYTF	TGTGCTAGCAGACGGCGGGGGGAACAGGGGAACTATGGCTACACCTTC
-	TRBV19	-	TRBJ1-4	CASSIGGANEKLFF	TGTGCCAGTAGTATCGGGGGGGCAAATGAAAAACTGTTTTTT
-	TRBV9	-	TRBJ1-2	CASSGGYGYTF	TGTGCCAGCAGCGGAGGGTATGGCTACACCTTC
TRBD2	TRBV2	-	TRBJ2-1	CASSEGWTSGGESRFF	TGTGCCAGCAGTGAAGGGTGGACTAGCGGGGGAGAATCCCGATTCTTC
TRBD2	TRBV7-8	-	TRBJ2-4	CASSLGGLAGIQYF	TGTGCCAGCAGCTTAGGGGGACTAGCCGGCATTCAGTACTTC
-	TRBV27	-	TRBJ2-2	CASQSGTTNTGELFF	TGTGCCAGCCAATCCGGGACAACCAACACCGGGGAGCTGTTTTTT
-	TRBV7-2	-	TRBJ1-1	CASSSRGGTEAFF	TGTGCCAGCAGCTCGAGGGGGGGCACTGAAGCTTTCTTT
-	TRBV19	-	TRBJ1-5	CASRRPYSNQPQHF	TGTGCCAGTAGGAGGCCTTATAGCAATCAGCCCCAGCATTTT
-	TRBV12-5	-	TRBJ1-4	CASAPGAGEKLFF	TGTGCTAGTGCCCCAGGGGCTGGTGAAAAACTGTTTTTT
-	TRBV7-2	-	TRBJ1-1	CASSSNFRLDSEAFF	TGTGCCAGCAGCTCGAATTTCAGACTAGACTCTGAAGCTTTCTTT
-	TRBV11-1	-	TRBJ1-2	CASSRDRTRDHGYTF	TGTGCCAGCAGCAGAGACAGAACCCGCGATCATGGCTACACCTTC
-	TRBV4-2	-	TRBJ2-1	CASSQGRSGSTYNEQFF	TGTGCCAGCAGCCAAGGTCGAAGCGGATCTACCTACAATGAGCAGTTCTTC
-	TRBV18	once	TRBJ2-5	CASSPPGRDGTQYF	TGTGCCAGCTCACCTCCGGGCAGGGATGGGACCCAGTACTTC
TRBD2	TRBV27	-	TRBJ2-1	CASSHGLVVNEQFF	TGTGCCAGCAGTCACGGACTAGTTGTCAATGAGCAGTTCTTC
-	TRBV9	many	TRBJ1-3	CASSVDGRGRGNTIYF	TGTGCCAGCAGCGTAGACGGCAGGGGTAGGGGAAACACCATATATTTT
TRBD2	TRBV7-9	-	TRBJ2-5	CASSLGQLAGGETQYF	TGTGCCAGCAGCTTAGGACAACTAGCGGGGGGAGAGACCCAGTACTTC
-	TRBV6-2/TRBV6-3	-	TRBJ2-5	CASSHGGTQYF	TGTGCCAGCAGCCACGGGGGGACCCAGTACTTC
-	TRBV29-1	-	TRBJ2-7	CSVEKGQGNSEQYF	TGCAGCGTTGAGAAGGGTCAGGGGAACTCCGAGCAGTACTTC
-	TRBV10-3	-	TRBJ2-7	CAISDQKGYGDF	TGTGCCATCAGTGATCAGAAGGGGTATGGGGACTTC
-	TRBV12-3/TRBV12-4	-	TRBJ1-1	CASRYRNTEAFF	TGTGCCAGCAGATATAGAAACACTGAAGCTTTCTTT
TRBD1	TRBV7-8	-	TRBJ2-7	CASSSGGPKEYF	TGTGCCAGCAGCTCAGGGGGACCGAAGGAGTACTTC
TRBD2	TRBV18	-	TRBJ2-5	CASSPRTSGGETQYF	TGTGCCAGCTCACCCCGGACTAGCGGAGGGGAGACCCAGTACTTC
-	TRBV5-8	-	TRBJ1-2	CASSLAGSAYGYTF	TGTGCCAGCAGCTTGGCAGGGTCTGCCTATGGCTACACCTTC
-	TRBV2	-	TRBJ1-3	CASGTGIGNTIYF	TGTGCCAGCGGAACGGGGATTGGAAACACCATATATTTT
-	TRBV7-2	-	TRBJ1-2	CASSLRWTRTHTNYGYTF	TGTGCCAGCAGCTTAAGGTGGACCCGGACACACACTAACTATGGCTACACCTTC
-	TRBV7-2	-	TRBJ1-5	CASSLASGYSNQPQHF	TGTGCCAGCAGCTTAGCGAGCGGGTATAGCAATCAGCCCCAGCATTTT